The present TCR beta chain was sequenced within a study of response to subunit inactivated influenza vaccine. Study-wide results and caveats: Each seasonal influenza vaccination recruits few new T cells, the authors suggested.

Germline V lookup: CDR1 LGHNA, CDR2 YSLEER. Trimming at V came to 0 bases and at J to 2 bases, leaving 4 bases not matched to a gene. The CDR3 totals 17 residues. MiXCR, applied by TCRdb to the RT-PCR reads, yields one record per CDR3 protein. The sample lists 600,000 to 850,000 distinct CDR3 sequences; 12% to 15% were seen once. Remarks on this clonotype: Its cognate antigen is unknown.

The sequences come from PBMCs from blood, collected around 15 days before vaccination. This sequence joins TRBV4-3 and TRBJ1-6; 7 nucleotides align to TRBD1. This TCR was recovered from a man aged 45 to 65 who received an inactivated influenza vaccine. DNA of the CDR3: TGCGCCAGCAGCCAAGAGGGAGGGGGCGCCTATAATTCACCCCTCCACTTT. Its translation is CASSQEGGGAYNSPLHF.